These T cell receptor beta chains were read from a single sample in a study of blood T cell repertoires in COVID-19. Only in-frame clones appear in the TCRdb table, and some are missing; sequencing was by immunoSEQ multiplex PCR. Seen here are about 56,000 clones, around 80% observed once, and the top ten hold 10% to 15%. Specimen: peripheral blood. Source of these receptors: a woman older than 75 with acute or convalescent COVID-19. Both conserved end residues are part of each CDR3. Fields, in order: clone size, D gene, V gene, J gene, CDR3 DNA, CDR3 protein. The D gene is left open where the match is weak. Size tells how often a clone was seen (once, few, many) or the class of an expanded clone, and some rows leave it out.

>.|.|TRBV3-1/TRBV3-2|TRBJ2-4
TGTGCCAGCAGCCAAGAGGCCCTAGCCAAAAACATTCAGTACTTC
CASSQEALAKNIQYF
>.|.|TRBV6-5|TRBJ2-7
TGTGCCAGCAGTTACTGGCTCCAGGGTGGACACGAGCAGTACTTC
CASSYWLQGGHEQYF
>.|.|TRBV6-5|TRBJ1-4
TGTGCCAGCAGTTACGGGAGGGTAGGAGAAAAACTGTTTTTT
CASSYGRVGEKLFF
>.|.|TRBV3-1/TRBV3-2|TRBJ1-6
TGTGCCAGCGGACAGAGAAATTCACCCCTCCACTTT
CASGQRNSPLHF
>.|.|TRBV24-1|TRBJ2-1
TGTGCCACCAGTGATTTTGTTACAGGTAGGAGCTCCTACAATGAGCAGTTCTTC
CATSDFVTGRSSYNEQFF
>.|.|TRBV6-5|TRBJ1-5
TGTGCCAGCACCCACGGGTTAGCCGGCAATCAGCCCCAGCATTTT
CASTHGLAGNQPQHF
>.|.|TRBV3-1/TRBV3-2|TRBJ2-5
TGTGCCAGCAGCCGGTACAAAGAGACCCAGTACTTC
CASSRYKETQYF
>.|TRBD2|TRBV12-5|TRBJ2-5
TGTGCTAGTGGTTCGGGACTAGTTCTTCAAGAGACCCAGTACTTC
CASGSGLVLQETQYF
>.|TRBD1|TRBV5-6|TRBJ1-2
TGTGCCAGCACAAGGACAGGGGGCGTGGGTGGCTACACCTTC
CASTRTGGVGGYTF
>.|.|TRBV7-2|TRBJ2-7
TGTGCCAGCAGCTTATATGGCGGGGCCTACGAGCAGTACTTC
CASSLYGGAYEQYF
>once|TRBD1|TRBV6-5|TRBJ1-1
TGTGCCAGCAGTTACAGAACAGGGGGCTCCACTGAAGCTTTCTTT
CASSYRTGGSTEAFF
>.|.|TRBV25-1|TRBJ1-5
TGTGCCAGCAGTGAATCGGTCGGGGTGCTGTCTGGGCCCCAGCATTTT
CASSESVGVLSGPQHF
>once|TRBD1|TRBV5-1|TRBJ1-1
TGCGCCAGCAGCTATTCGGGACAGGCGAACACTGAAGCTTTCTTT
CASSYSGQANTEAFF
>.|.|TRBV18|TRBJ1-1
TGTGCCAGCTCACCCCTAGGGGTTTATGGGCTAAACACTGAAGCTTTCTTT
CASSPLGVYGLNTEAFF
>.|TRBD2|TRBV3-1/TRBV3-2|TRBJ2-1
TGTGCCAGCAGCCGGAAGACTAGCGGGGCCCACAATGAGCAGTTCTTC
CASSRKTSGAHNEQFF
>.|TRBD1|TRBV11-1|TRBJ1-6
TGTGCCAGCAGCTCGGGACAGATTAATTCACCCCTCCACTTT
CASSSGQINSPLHF
>.|.|TRBV12-5|TRBJ1-5
TGTGCTAGTGGCCTTGCAGGGACATTCAATCAGCCCCAGCATTTT
CASGLAGTFNQPQHF
>.|TRBD1|TRBV13|TRBJ2-5
TGTGCCAGCAGCCGAAACGAACAGGGGCGAGAGACCCAGTACTTC
CASSRNEQGRETQYF